What follows are 29 T cell receptor beta chains derived from one specimen sequenced in a study of blood T cell repertoires in COVID-19. The table came from immunoSEQ multiplex PCR; TCRdb's copy has only in-frame clones and leaves some out. The sample has some 30,000 clones; roughly nine tenths are singletons. Sequences were obtained from peripheral blood. Receptor source: a man aged 50 to 59 with active or convalescent COVID-19.

The J gene is TRBJ2-3, the V gene TRBV19, with a weak D call TRBD1 (8 bases). Trimming stripped 5 bases from V and 3 bases from J, with 24 bases between. CDR1 LNHDA and CDR2 SQIVND come from the germline V gene (reference sequence). The CDR3 spans 18 residues. CDR3 in DNA: TGTGCCAGTAGTCCCTCCCTCAGCGGGACAGGAAGAACAGATACGCAGTATTTT. Its protein is CASSPSLSGTGRTDTQYF.

The V call is TRBV27, the J call TRBJ2-6; weak D call: TRBD1 (5 bases). This CDR3 spans 16 amino acids. Trimming took 0 bases from V and 2 from J, leaving 8 bases between them. The V gene's germline CDR1 is MNHEY and CDR2 SMNVEV (reference sequence). Here the CDR3 DNA reads TGTGCCAGCAGTTTATCATTCAGGGCTGGGGCCAACGTCCTGACTTTC. This encodes CASSLSFRAGANVLTF. Variable domain in full (rest from reference TRBV27 and TRBJ2-6): EAQVTQNPRYLITVTGKKLTVTCSQNMNHEYMSWYRQDPGLGLRQIYYSMNVEVTDKGDVPEGYKVSRKEKRNFPLILESPSPNQTSLYFCASSLSFRAGANVLTFGAGSRLTVL.

The genes are TRBV7-9 and TRBJ2-3, with D maybe TRBD2 (5 bases). The CDR3 runs to 15 residues. Per the germline V gene, CDR1 is SEHNR and CDR2 is FQNEAQ (reference sequence). Trimming cost V 6 bases and J 0 bases, with 13 bases left between them. The CDR3 nucleotides are TGTGCCAGCAGGGACTTGGCAATGAGCACAGATACGCAGTATTTT. Amino acid sequence: CASRDLAMSTDTQYF.

CDR3 in amino acids: CASSSRVLENEKLFF. CDR3 coding DNA: TGTGCCAGCAGCTCCCGGGTCCTAGAAAATGAAAAACTGTTTTTT. The chain recombines TRBV13 with TRBJ1-4; D is unresolved. The CDR3 length is 15 residues. From germline, CDR1 is PRHDT and CDR2 FYEKMQ (reference sequence). Trimming pared 4 bases from V and 5 bases from J, leaving 14 bases between. Filled out from reference TRBV13 and TRBJ1-4, the complete variable domain reads AAGVIQSPRHLIKEKRETATLKCYPIPRHDTVYWYQQGPGQDPQFLISFYEKMQSDKGSIPDRFSAQQFSDYHSELNMSSLELGDSALYFCASSSRVLENEKLFFGSGTQLSVL.

The chain carries TRBV3-1 (or the pseudogene TRBV3-2) and TRBJ2-5; D perhaps matches TRBD2 (6 bases). V was pared by 4 bases and J by 5 bases, with 14 bases between. Germline lookup yields CDR1 LGHDT and CDR2 YNNKEL (reference sequence). The CDR3 has 14 residues. The CDR3 DNA follows: TGTGCCAGCAGCCCGCTCGGAGGGCGTGAGACCCAGTACTTC. This sequence encodes CASSPLGGRETQYF.

V and J are TRBV5-6 and TRBJ2-1; 14 nucleotides agree with TRBD2. Germline trimming cut 4 bases from V and 4 bases from J; bases unmatched to any gene: 10. Germline lookup yields CDR1 SGHDT and CDR2 YYEEEE. This CDR3 has 18 amino acids. CDR3 amino acids: CASSRAGLAGVVYNEQFF. The DNA of the CDR3 is TGTGCCAGCAGCCGCGCGGGACTAGCGGGAGTGGTTTACAATGAGCAGTTCTTC.

This clone came up once. The chain couples TRBV4-2 to TRBJ2-7; 7 bases map to TRBD2. The ends lost 1 base at V and 3 bases at J; junction bases unmatched: 6. CDR1 and CDR2 (germline): LGHNA, YNFKEQ. This CDR3 spans 15 amino acids. The CDR3 spells CASSQVGGTVYEQYF. In DNA, the CDR3 is TGTGCCAGCAGCCAAGTGGGGGGGACTGTCTACGAGCAGTACTTC.

The V call is TRBV5-1, the J call TRBJ2-7, with 12 bases identical to TRBD2. Trimming at V came to 2 bases and at J to 2 bases, leaving 2 bases not matched to a gene. CDR1 and CDR2 from the germline V gene are SGHRS and YFSETQ. This CDR3 has 15 amino acids. The CDR3 here is CASSFLAGGPYEQYF. CDR3 sequence (DNA): TGCGCCAGCAGCTTTCTAGCGGGAGGGCCCTACGAGCAGTACTTC.

This chain joins TRBV30 and TRBJ1-5; D not certain. Germline CDR1 reads GTSNPN; CDR2 reads SVGIG (reference sequence). Trimming removed 0 bases at V and 3 bases at J, with 9 bases between. There are 14 residues in the CDR3. In DNA form, the CDR3 reads TGTGCCTGGAGTGTAGTTGGAGACAATCAGCCCCAGCATTTT. It specifies CAWSVVGDNQPQHF.

The rearrangement links TRBV11-2 to TRBJ2-2; 9 nucleotides agree with TRBD1. The V gene's germline CDR1 is SGHAT and CDR2 FQNNGV. This CDR3 is 17 amino acids long. J was trimmed by 1 base and V by 1 base; bases with no gene match: 4. The CDR3, as DNA: TGTGCCAGCAGCTTAGCTCCGGGACAGGGGAACACCGGGGAGCTGTTTTTT. It yields the protein CASSLAPGQGNTGELFF.

This clone was observed once. The V and J genes are TRBV24-1 and TRBJ2-5, with 12 bases lining up with TRBD1. Germline V gene data show CDR1 as KGHDR and CDR2 as SFDVKD. With 3 bases clipped from V and 5 bases from J, the junction kept 3 bases outside the gene matches. The CDR3 consists of 15 residues. The chain's CDR3 is CATSDPGQGAETQYF. The CDR3, as DNA: TGTGCCACCAGTGATCCGGGACAGGGGGCTGAGACCCAGTACTTC.

The V gene is TRBV6-6, the J gene TRBJ1-2; perhaps TRBD1 as D (6 bases). The CDR3 runs to 13 residues. CDR1 and CDR2 (germline): MNHNY, SVGAGI (reference sequence). V lost 2 bases and J 8 bases, leaving 12 bases between the germline ends. Here the CDR3 reads CASSYGQYGGYTF. The DNA for the CDR3 is TGTGCCAGCAGTTACGGACAGTATGGCGGCTACACCTTC.

The rearrangement links TRBV5-1 to TRBJ2-5; TRBD2 matches at 11 bases. J was trimmed by 2 bases and V by 4 bases; bases with no gene match: 25. The CDR3 is made up of 22 amino acids. Germline CDR1 reads SGHRS; CDR2 reads YFSETQ. For the CDR3, the DNA is TGCGCCAGCAGCCCATCTAGGACTAGCGGGCGCATCAAGCCCCTCCGTCAAGAGACCCAGTACTTC. Translation gives CASSPSRTSGRIKPLRQETQYF.

The rearrangement uses TRBV7-8 and TRBJ2-7; D is ambiguous. Trimming shortened V by 1 base and J by 0 bases, and 13 bases separated the two germline ends. The V gene's germline CDR1 is SGHVS and CDR2 FQNEAQ. There are 16 residues in the CDR3. CDR3 sequence reads: CASSLGATGSSYEQYF. Here the CDR3 DNA reads TGTGCCAGCAGCTTAGGGGCTACTGGCTCCTCCTACGAGCAGTACTTC.

This chain joins TRBV7-2 and TRBJ2-3; 10 bases are shared with TRBD1. The V gene end was trimmed by 5 bases and the J gene end by 8 bases; junction bases not matched to a gene: 10. Germline CDR1 reads SGHTA; CDR2 reads FQGNSA. There are 15 residues in the CDR3. Here the CDR3 DNA reads TGTGCCAGCAGCCGTCAGGGACAGGGGTCCGGTACGCAGTATTTT. The encoded protein is CASSRQGQGSGTQYF.

The rearrangement links TRBV19 to TRBJ2-1; 8 bases are a match to TRBD2. This CDR3 region has 15 residues. The V segment lost 3 bases and the J segment 9 bases; nucleotides outside the gene matches: 10. Germline CDR1 reads LNHDA; CDR2 reads SQIVND (reference sequence). The CDR3 DNA reads as TGTGCCAGTAGTATCGGGGCGGGAGGTGGGATTGAGCAGTTCTTC. Its protein is CASSIGAGGGIEQFF.

A single count supports this clone. This chain uses TRBV28 with TRBJ1-4; weak D call: TRBD1 (5 bases). The CDR3 consists of 14 residues. V lost 3 bases and J lost 2, with 7 bases in between. In germline, CDR1 is MDHEN, CDR2 SYDVKM. Here the CDR3 DNA reads TGTGCCAGCAGTTTTGGGGGGACTAATGAAAAACTGTTTTTT. The encoded protein is CASSFGGTNEKLFF. Combining the CDR3 with reference TRBV28 and TRBJ1-4 gives the whole variable domain DVKVTQSSRYLVKRTGEKVFLECVQDMDHENMFWYRQDPGLGLRLIYFSYDVKMKEKGDIPEGYSVSREKKERFSLILESASTNQTSMYLCASSFGGTNEKLFFGSGTQLSVL.

A few counts support this clone. The J gene is TRBJ2-5, the V gene TRBV6-5; 12 positions match TRBD2. The germline CDR1 and CDR2 sequences are MNHEY and SVGAGI. This CDR3 is built from 15 residues. V shed 5 bases, J shed 4 bases, and the junction held 5 bases outside the gene matches. The CDR3 spells CASSRLAGEGETQYF. The CDR3 DNA is TGTGCCAGCAGTAGACTAGCGGGAGAGGGAGAGACCCAGTACTTC.

The J gene is TRBJ1-5, the V gene TRBV19, with TRBD1 matching over 9 bases. The CDR3 sequence is 15 residues long. V shed 7 bases, J shed 2 bases, and the junction held 6 bases outside the gene matches. Germline assignment: CDR1 LNHDA and CDR2 SQIVND (reference sequence). The CDR3 sequence: CASTPGQGRNQPQHF. In nucleotides, the CDR3 is TGTGCCAGTACTCCGGGACAGGGCCGCAATCAGCCCCAGCATTTT.

This clone was counted only a few times. This chain uses TRBV2 with TRBJ2-7; the D is unclear. V lost 4 bases to trimming and J lost 2 bases, with 9 bases between them. The CDR3 length is 13 residues. Germline V lookup: CDR1 SNHLY, CDR2 FYNNEI. CDR3 in amino acids: CASSVFRTYEQYF. DNA for the CDR3: TGTGCCAGCAGTGTCTTCAGGACCTACGAGCAGTACTTC. The variable domain in full, completed from reference TRBV2 and TRBJ2-7, reads EPEVTQTPSHQVTQMGQEVILRCVPISNHLYFYWYRQILGQKVEFLVSFYNNEISEKSEIFDDQFSVERPDGSNFTLKIRSTKLEDSAMYFCASSVFRTYEQYFGPGTRLTVT.

The chain links TRBV7-9 to TRBJ2-7; tentative D call: TRBD1 (5 bases). Trimming took 5 bases from V and 3 from J, leaving 17 bases between them. This CDR3 comprises 15 residues. Germline V CDR1 and CDR2: SEHNR, FQNEAQ (reference sequence). The CDR3 spells CASSRPADSLYEQYF. The CDR3 nucleotides are TGTGCCAGCAGCCGCCCCGCTGACAGCCTCTACGAGCAGTACTTC. Drawing the rest from reference TRBV7-9 and TRBJ2-7, the complete variable domain is DTGVSQNPRHKITKRGQNVTFRCDPISEHNRLYWYRQTLGQGPEFLTYFQNEAQLEKSRLLSDRFSAERPKGSFSTLEIQRTEQGDSAMYLCASSRPADSLYEQYFGPGTRLTVT.

V gene TRBV23-1 combines with J gene TRBJ2-7; D ambiguous. TRBV23-1 is filed as an ORF, its function uncertain. The ends were cut back, 6 bases at V and 3 bases at J, with 24 bases in the middle. This CDR3 has 17 residues. The CDR3 region is CASSQRRSPSAYYEQYF. Written as DNA, the CDR3 is TGCGCCAGCAGCCAAAGACGGAGCCCGAGTGCGTACTACGAGCAGTACTTC.

The V call is TRBV28, the J call TRBJ1-5, with D unclear. CDR3 size: 12 residues. The germline V gene has CDR1 MDHEN and CDR2 SYDVKM. The V gene lost 2 bases and the J gene lost 6 bases, with 5 bases spanning the gap. Written as DNA, the CDR3 is TGTGCCAGCAGTTTAATTCTTCAGCCCCAGCATTTT. This translates into CASSLILQPQHF.

The chain combines TRBV6-5 with TRBJ1-2, with D perhaps TRBD1 (5 bases). The germline V gene encodes CDR1 MNHEY and CDR2 SVGAGI. Trimming removed 6 bases at V and 2 bases at J, with 13 bases between. The CDR3 runs 14 residues. CDR3 in amino acids: CASSQTAGNYGYTF. CDR3 coding DNA: TGTGCCAGCAGCCAAACTGCAGGGAACTATGGCTACACCTTC.

The J gene is TRBJ1-2, the V gene TRBV9, with D possibly being TRBD1 (6 bases). Germline CDR1 is SGDLS and CDR2 is YYNGEE. The CDR3 covers 15 residues. Trimming stripped 0 bases from V and 6 bases from J, with 15 bases between. The CDR3 protein is CASSVGPTGWDGYTF. The CDR3 nucleotides read TGTGCCAGCAGCGTAGGCCCCACAGGGTGGGATGGCTACACCTTC.

The rearrangement links TRBV9 to TRBJ2-3; 9 bases map to TRBD2. Trimming took 4 bases from V and 2 from J; bases not matched to a gene: 5. CDR1 SGDLS and CDR2 YYNGEE come from the germline V gene. This CDR3 has 15 residues. The DNA of the CDR3 is TGTGCCAGCAGCTCCGGGACTAGCAACACAGATACGCAGTATTTT. Its protein is CASSSGTSNTDTQYF.

This chain uses TRBV28 with TRBJ1-5; the match to TRBD1 covers 10 bases. With 3 bases clipped from V and 2 bases from J, the junction kept 7 bases outside the gene matches. The CDR3 contains 17 residues. CDR1 is MDHEN and CDR2 is SYDVKM in the germline V gene. The CDR3 sequence: CASSFPLGTGGNQPQHF. The CDR3 nucleotides read TGTGCCAGCAGTTTCCCTCTCGGGACAGGGGGCAATCAGCCCCAGCATTTT. The variable domain in full, with the rest retrieved from reference TRBV28 and TRBJ1-5, is DVKVTQSSRYLVKRTGEKVFLECVQDMDHENMFWYRQDPGLGLRLIYFSYDVKMKEKGDIPEGYSVSREKKERFSLILESASTNQTSMYLCASSFPLGTGGNQPQHFGDGTRLSIL.

The chain is built from TRBV19 and TRBJ2-5; possibly TRBD1 for D (6 bases). CDR3 size: 15 residues. The V and J ends lost 6 bases and 4 bases respectively, with 18 bases between them. Per the germline V gene, CDR1 is LNHDA and CDR2 is SQIVND (reference sequence). This CDR3 is CASSSWGQGTETQYF. CDR3 DNA sequence: TGTGCCAGTAGCAGCTGGGGGCAGGGGACAGAGACCCAGTACTTC.

This clone was seen a single time. This chain connects TRBV28 to TRBJ1-4; D is possibly TRBD1 (5 bases). CDR1 is MDHEN, CDR2 SYDVKM, per germline. V was shortened by 10 bases and J by 0 bases, with 18 bases between the two germline ends. The CDR3 covers 16 residues. The chain's CDR3 is CATLGRAGATNEKLFF. The CDR3 coding sequence is TGTGCCACTTTAGGCAGGGCGGGAGCAACTAATGAAAAACTGTTTTTT.